A few counts support the clone carrying this TCR beta chain. No antigen is known for it. The sample originates from a study of T-cell reconstitution after alpha-beta-depleted transplantation in children. Study-level findings and limits: T-cell numbers and diversity, one year after transplant, stemmed largely from T cells that were newly produced. Reports say that about two months after transplant, the alpha-beta T cells came out of several hundred graft clones that had expanded. TCRbeta diversity was high at day 60 in some patients (a result of surviving recipient T cells and thymic progenitors).

CDR1 is DFQATT, CDR2 SNEGSKA, per germline (reference sequence). Trimming took 6 bases from V and 3 from J; bases not matched to a gene: 8. The CDR3 is 14 residues long. Preparing the TCRbeta library involved the use of unique molecular identifiers. From the PCR reads, TCRdb called clonotypes with MiXCR, one entry per CDR3 protein. The sample consists of about 610,000 distinct CDR3 sequences, 25% to 30% of them appearing once. The chain links TRBV20-1 to TRBJ1-3; TRBD1 aligns across 7 bases. The sample consisted of PBMCs, taken before TCRalphabeta/CD19-depleted stem cell transplant. This sequence originates from a boy younger than two with Wiskott-Aldrich syndrome, due to receive a stem cell transplant. The CDR3 region is CSARDRVVGNTIYF. CDR3 nucleotide sequence: TGCAGTGCCCGCGACAGGGTAGTTGGAAACACCATATATTTT.